A single sample is the source of the 21 T cell receptor beta chains below, sequenced in a study of cytomegalovirus exposure and HLA in healthy donors. Generated by immunoSEQ multiplex PCR, the TCRdb table keeps only in-frame clones and is missing some. This sample carries roughly 100,000 clones, about 94% of them seen once, and the ten largest clones take 0.8% to 0.9%. What was sequenced was PBMCs. The receptors were sampled from a woman in her late teens or twenties in good health and CMV-seronegative.

This chain connects TRBV4-3 to TRBJ2-7, with 11 bases aligning to TRBD2. The length of the CDR3 is 15 residues. V trimming: 3 bases; J trimming: 3 bases; junction bases outside the gene matches: 4. CDR1 is LGHNA, CDR2 YSLEER, per germline. The CDR3 DNA is TGCGCCAGCAGCCAGGGGACTAGCGGTCTCTACGAGCAGTACTTC. Residues: CASSQGTSGLYEQYF.

The chain has TRBV4-1 and TRBJ2-7; 9 bases map to TRBD1. Germline V gene lookup returns CDR1 MGHRA and CDR2 YSYEKL. The J segment lost 2 bases and the V segment lost 1 base, leaving 6 bases of the junction unmatched. CDR3 length: 16 residues. The DNA of the CDR3 is TGCGCCAGCAGCCAAGTGATGGGACAGGGACCCTACGAGCAGTACTTC. It translates to CASSQVMGQGPYEQYF.

The gene calls are TRBV5-1 and TRBJ2-3; D remains unclear. CDR1 is SGHRS and CDR2 is YFSETQ in the germline V gene. V was cut by 6 bases and J by 2 bases, with 7 bases left in between. This CDR3 comprises 12 residues. This CDR3 is CASTQNTDTQYF. The CDR3 nucleotides are TGCGCCAGCACCCAGAACACAGATACGCAGTATTTT.

This rearrangement joins TRBV4-3 to TRBJ2-5; D is possibly TRBD2 (6 bases). The CDR3 runs to 16 residues. CDR1 and CDR2 (germline): LGHNA, YSLEER. V lost 0 bases, J lost 4 bases, and 15 bases lay in between. The CDR3 sequence: CASSQDKGLGVETQYF. The CDR3 bases are TGCGCCAGCAGCCAAGATAAGGGACTGGGAGTAGAGACCCAGTACTTC.

This chain uses TRBV6-8 with TRBJ2-4, with unresolved D. The length of the CDR3 is 13 residues. Germline CDR1 MNHGY, CDR2 SAAAGT. V was pared by 8 bases and J by 7 bases, with 15 bases between. The CDR3 DNA reads as TGTGCCAGCCGTAATTTTAACGGGAACATTCAGTACTTC. Translating gives CASRNFNGNIQYF.

The chain has TRBV19 and TRBJ1-2, with TRBD1 identical over 11 bases. This CDR3 region has 15 residues. Per the germline V gene, CDR1 is LNHDA and CDR2 is SQIVND (reference sequence). The ends lost 5 bases at V and 2 bases at J; junction bases unmatched: 4. The CDR3 loop reads CASSSRTGGNYGYTF. As DNA, the CDR3 is TGTGCCAGTAGTTCCCGGACAGGGGGCAACTATGGCTACACCTTC.

The chain joins TRBV27 to TRBJ2-7, with D maybe TRBD2 (5 bases). With 7 bases removed from V and 2 bases from J, the gap between germline ends came to 12 bases. CDR1 is MNHEY, CDR2 SMNVEV, per germline (reference sequence). The CDR3 is made up of 13 amino acids. CDR3 amino acids: CASTGPGTYEQYF. In DNA, the CDR3 is TGTGCCAGCACCGGCCCGGGGACCTACGAGCAGTACTTC.

This clone appeared a single time. The rearrangement links TRBV6-6 to TRBJ1-4; D is perhaps TRBD1 (6 bases). Germline-derived CDR1 and CDR2 are MNHNY and SVGAGI (reference sequence). V lost 6 bases and J lost 3, with 17 bases in between. The CDR3 sequence is 16 residues long. The CDR3 loop is CASRISQGSANEKLFF. In DNA form, the CDR3 reads TGTGCCAGCAGAATTTCCCAGGGGTCGGCTAATGAAAAACTGTTTTTT.

The chain is built from TRBV27 and TRBJ2-7, with 7 bases identical to TRBD1. V lost 3 bases to trimming and J lost 3 bases; unmatched junction nucleotides: 2. The CDR3 length is 13 residues. Per the germline V gene, CDR1 is MNHEY and CDR2 is SMNVEV (reference sequence). The CDR3, as DNA: TGTGCCAGCAGTTTCCGACAGGGCTACGAGCAGTACTTC. Translation gives CASSFRQGYEQYF.

V and J are TRBV27 and TRBJ2-1; D call uncertain. Germline-derived CDR1 and CDR2 are MNHEY and SMNVEV (reference sequence). Trimming removed 0 bases at V and 0 bases at J, with 15 bases between. The CDR3 covers 18 residues. Here the CDR3 DNA reads TGTGCCAGCAGTTTATCGATCAGGTCCTATAGCTCCTACAATGAGCAGTTCTTC. It is translated as CASSLSIRSYSSYNEQFF.

The rearrangement links TRBV5-6 to TRBJ1-2, with D unclear. Trimming left V 4 bases short and J 6 bases short, with 19 bases between. The CDR3 consists of 15 residues. Germline V gene lookup returns CDR1 SGHDT and CDR2 YYEEEE. CDR3 in DNA: TGTGCCAGCAGCGATCCTGGGCAGAGAGTGGATGGCTACACCTTC. As protein: CASSDPGQRVDGYTF.

The gene calls are TRBV19 and TRBJ1-3; possible D gene TRBD1, 6 bases. CDR1 and CDR2 (germline): LNHDA, SQIVND (reference sequence). This CDR3 is built from 18 residues. Trimming shortened V by 0 bases and J by 0 bases, and 15 bases separated the two germline ends. As DNA, the CDR3 is TGTGCCAGTAGTATAGAAAATTGGGGGCTCCTCTCTGGAAACACCATATATTTT. The encoded protein is CASSIENWGLLSGNTIYF.

This clone was detected only a few times. The rearrangement uses TRBV4-3 and TRBJ2-3; 9 bases match TRBD2. With 1 base clipped from V and 6 bases from J, the junction kept 11 bases outside the gene matches. The CDR3 spans 17 residues. Per the germline V gene, CDR1 is LGHNA and CDR2 is YSLEER. CDR3: CASSQGSPAGGWDTQYF. The CDR3, as DNA: TGCGCCAGCAGCCAAGGTTCCCCAGCGGGGGGTTGGGATACGCAGTATTTT.

The chain has TRBV6-6 and TRBJ2-1, with a tentative D call TRBD1 (5 bases). CDR1 is MNHNY, CDR2 SVGAGI, per germline (reference sequence). Trimming pared 7 bases from V and 8 bases from J, leaving 9 bases between. CDR3 length: 11 residues. The CDR3 bases are TGTGCCAGCATAGGGGTGTATGAGCAGTTCTTC. Translating gives CASIGVYEQFF.

CDR3 protein: CASRDGQGSYVFEAFF. CDR3 nucleotide sequence: TGTGCCAGTAGGGATGGACAGGGGTCGTATGTTTTTGAAGCTTTCTTT. This rearrangement joins TRBV19 to TRBJ1-1, with 9 positions matching TRBD1. V gave up 6 bases and J gave up 7 bases; unmatched junction bases: 15. Germline loops: CDR1 LNHDA, CDR2 SQIVND (reference sequence). There are 16 residues in the CDR3. The full variable domain, rest sourced from reference TRBV19 and TRBJ1-1, is DGGITQSPKYLFRKEGQNVTLSCEQNLNHDAMYWYRQDPGQGLRLIYYSQIVNDFQKGDIAEGYSVSREKKESFPLTVTSAQKNPTAFYLCASRDGQGSYVFEAFFGQGTRLTVV.

This clone was recorded only once. V gene TRBV5-1 combines with J gene TRBJ2-3; D remains unclear. The CDR3 contains 15 residues. Germline V gene lookup returns CDR1 SGHRS and CDR2 YFSETQ. The V end was cut by 0 bases, the J end by 0 bases, with 8 bases between. CDR3 coding DNA: TGCGCCAGCAGCTTGGGTGGGCCTAGCACAGATACGCAGTATTTT. Translating gives CASSLGGPSTDTQYF.

The genes are TRBV12-2 and TRBJ2-7; the table's D gene call, TRBD2, was not cross checked with the DNA. TRBV12-2 is a documented pseudogene. The CDR3 extends over 17 amino acids. CDR3 in amino acids: CASRKSVDSEPSYEQYF. CDR3 coding DNA: TGTGCAAGTCGCAAAAGCGTAGACTCCGAACCCTCCTACGAGCAGTACTTC.

The V and J genes are TRBV18 and TRBJ1-1; D perhaps matches TRBD1 (5 bases). This CDR3 is built from 15 residues. Germline V lookup: CDR1 KGHSH, CDR2 LQKENI. V lost 5 bases to trimming and J lost 0 bases, with 13 bases between them. The CDR3 region has the DNA TGTGCCAGCTCAAATCCGGGGGTCATGAACACTGAAGCTTTCTTT. Encoded protein: CASSNPGVMNTEAFF.

The V call is TRBV19, the J call TRBJ2-1, with 8 nucleotides matching TRBD1. Per germline, CDR1 LNHDA and CDR2 SQIVND (reference sequence). Trimming cost V 4 bases and J 8 bases; bases outside gene matches: 4. CDR3 size: 13 residues. CDR3 coding DNA: TGTGCCAGTAGTAGAGACAGGGGTTATGAGCAGTTCTTC. As protein: CASSRDRGYEQFF.

V and J are TRBV6-5 and TRBJ2-5, with D tentatively TRBD2 (6 bases). Trimming took off 2 bases at V and 2 bases at J, with 12 bases between the two ends. Germline V CDR1 and CDR2: MNHEY, SVGAGI. This CDR3 has 15 residues. The CDR3 protein is CASSYMASAQETQYF. The CDR3 DNA follows: TGTGCCAGCAGTTACATGGCTAGCGCGCAAGAGACCCAGTACTTC.

The chain combines TRBV10-3 with TRBJ1-5, with TRBD1 as a possible D gene (6 bases). The germline gives CDR1 ENHRY, CDR2 SYGVKD. Trimming cost V 3 bases and J 4 bases, with 16 bases left between them. The CDR3 runs 16 residues. The CDR3 DNA follows: TGTGCCATCAGTGAAGGAGCGGGGGCCGGGAATCAGCCCCAGCATTTT. It yields the protein CAISEGAGAGNQPQHF.